Below, 21 T cell receptor beta chains from the same sample are listed, as sequenced in a study of shared clonotypes between healthy human individuals. Sequencing was performed with immunoSEQ multiplex PCR; in TCRdb, only in-frame clones are kept and a portion is missing. Of about 2.4 million clones in the sample, approximately 92% were seen once. The source material was naive CD4+ T cells sorted from blood. Stated subset: CD45RA+ positively selected. The receptors derive from a man younger than 35 in good health.

The gene calls are TRBV5-4 and TRBJ2-3, with 10 bases lining up with TRBD2. The CDR3 has 17 amino acids. Trimming took 0 bases from V and 6 from J; bases not matched to a gene: 10. The germline gives CDR1 SGHNT, CDR2 YYREEE (reference sequence). In DNA form, the CDR3 reads TGTGCCAGCAGCTTGGTAGTGGCTAGCGGGGGTTCGGATACGCAGTATTTT. Translated: CASSLVVASGGSDTQYF.

Worth noting for this clone: Other nucleotide sequences in the sample specify the same CDR3. This chain uses TRBV5-1 with TRBJ2-5; TRBD2 matches 12 bases. This CDR3 spans 15 amino acids. In germline, CDR1 is SGHRS, CDR2 YFSETQ. V shed 0 bases, J shed 5 bases, and the junction held 2 bases outside the gene matches. Here the CDR3 DNA reads TGCGCCAGCAGCTTGGGACTAGCGGGGGTGGAGACCCAGTACTTC. Its translation: CASSLGLAGVETQYF.

The chain joins TRBV6-5 to TRBJ2-3; D is unresolved. The CDR3 has 16 amino acids. Trimming removed 0 bases from V and 1 base from J, with 11 bases in between. Per germline, CDR1 MNHEY and CDR2 SVGAGI. The CDR3: CASSYSSSPGTDTQYF. CDR3 in DNA: TGTGCCAGCAGTTACTCGAGCTCTCCAGGCACAGATACGCAGTATTTT.

The rearrangement uses TRBV19 and TRBJ1-6, with a possible D match to TRBD1 (6 bases). Germline-derived CDR1 and CDR2 are LNHDA and SQIVND (reference sequence). The CDR3 is 17 residues long. The V and J ends lost 3 bases and 6 bases respectively, with 18 bases between them. CDR3 sequence reads: CASSIDRTATFNSPLHF. The CDR3 DNA reads as TGTGCCAGTAGTATCGATCGGACAGCGACTTTTAATTCACCCCTCCACTTT.

J is TRBJ1-5 and V is TRBV6-1; the D gene is possibly TRBD1 (6 bases). Looked up from germline, CDR1 is MNHNS and CDR2 is SASEGT. CDR3 length: 16 amino acids. Trimming left V 3 bases short and J 3 bases short, with 15 bases between. The CDR3 reads CASSEQGRYSNQPQHF. The DNA for the CDR3 is TGTGCCAGCAGTGAGCAGGGGAGATACTCCAATCAGCCCCAGCATTTT.

Comments on this clone: The same CDR3 arises from other DNA sequences in this sample as well. The J gene is TRBJ2-1, the V gene TRBV9; 10 positions agree with TRBD1. This CDR3 has 16 residues. CDR1 and CDR2 from the germline V gene are SGDLS and YYNGEE. V was pared by 3 bases and J by 4 bases, with 7 bases of the junction left unmatched. The CDR3 reads CASSALRDRGYNEQFF. CDR3 coding DNA: TGTGCCAGCAGCGCCTTGAGGGACAGGGGTTACAATGAGCAGTTCTTC.

V and J are TRBV28 and TRBJ2-7, with 9 bases aligning to TRBD2. The CDR3 spans 16 residues. The ends lost 3 bases at V and 6 bases at J; junction bases unmatched: 12. Germline V gene data show CDR1 as MDHEN and CDR2 as SYDVKM. CDR3 in DNA: TGTGCCAGCAGTTTCCGCTTGGTAGCGGGGGAACCCGAGCAGTACTTC. As protein: CASSFRLVAGEPEQYF.

J is TRBJ1-4 and V is TRBV30, with D maybe TRBD1 (6 bases). Germline CDR1 reads GTSNPN; CDR2 reads SVGIG (reference sequence). There are 16 residues in the CDR3. Deletions cut 0 bases from V and 0 bases from J, with 11 bases between. CDR3 amino acids: CAWSVGQRTTNEKLFF. In nucleotides, the CDR3 is TGTGCCTGGAGTGTAGGACAGAGGACAACTAATGAAAAACTGTTTTTT.

This sequence joins TRBV19 and TRBJ2-1, with TRBD1 identical over 9 bases. Looked up from germline, CDR1 is LNHDA and CDR2 is SQIVND (reference sequence). The trim removed 3 bases at V and 9 bases at J, leaving 12 bases unmatched. The CDR3 runs 16 residues. The CDR3 DNA is TGTGCCAGTAGTATGGGGACAGGGCGAGTTTTGAGTGAGCAGTTCTTC. Translation gives CASSMGTGRVLSEQFF.

Comments on this clone: This sample also contains other DNA sequences that code for the same CDR3. This chain joins TRBV9 and TRBJ2-3; 8 positions agree with TRBD2. Germline CDR1 SGDLS, CDR2 YYNGEE. The CDR3 runs 16 residues. Trimming at V came to 0 bases and at J to 3 bases, leaving 6 bases not matched to a gene. CDR3 coding DNA: TGTGCCAGCAGCGTAGGCGGGACTAGTGGGACAGATACGCAGTATTTT. Its protein is CASSVGGTSGTDTQYF. The variable domain in full, with the rest retrieved from reference TRBV9 and TRBJ2-3, is DSGVTQTPKHLITATGQRVTLRCSPRSGDLSVYWYQQSLDQGLQFLIQYYNGEERAKGNILERFSAQQFPDLHSELNLSSLELGDSALYFCASSVGGTSGTDTQYFGPGTRLTVL.

The chain links TRBV7-2 to TRBJ2-7, with no clear D. V lost 4 bases, J lost 4 bases, and 17 bases lay in between. The V gene's germline CDR1 is SGHTA and CDR2 FQGNSA. The length of the CDR3 is 15 residues. The chain's CDR3 is CASSSRLPNGYEQYF. CDR3 bases: TGTGCCAGCAGCTCCCGACTCCCCAACGGATACGAGCAGTACTTC.

Points on this clone: The same CDR3 arises from other DNA sequences in this sample as well. The chain employs TRBV5-1 and TRBJ2-1; D could derive from TRBD1 or TRBD2 (5 bases each). The CDR3 loop spans 14 amino acids. Germline CDR1 SGHRS, CDR2 YFSETQ. Trimming shortened V by 3 bases and J by 4 bases, and 11 bases separated the two germline ends. CDR3 loop: CASSWGTSYNEQFF. The CDR3 nucleotides read TGCGCCAGCAGCTGGGGGACGTCGTACAATGAGCAGTTCTTC. Full variable domain (remainder filled in from reference TRBV5-1 and TRBJ2-1): KAGVTQTPRYLIKTRGQQVTLSCSPISGHRSVSWYQQTPGQGLQFLFEYFSETQRNKGNFPGRFSGRQFSNSRSEMNVSTLELGDSALYLCASSWGTSYNEQFFGPGTRLTVL.

The chain joins TRBV5-1 to TRBJ2-3; no clear D. Trimming took off 6 bases at V and 2 bases at J, with 10 bases between the two ends. CDR3 length: 13 residues. The V gene's germline CDR1 is SGHRS and CDR2 YFSETQ. Here the CDR3 reads CASNGGNTDTQYF. In DNA, the CDR3 is TGCGCCAGCAATGGTGGAAACACAGATACGCAGTATTTT. The whole variable domain, remainder taken from reference TRBV5-1 and TRBJ2-3, is KAGVTQTPRYLIKTRGQQVTLSCSPISGHRSVSWYQQTPGQGLQFLFEYFSETQRNKGNFPGRFSGRQFSNSRSEMNVSTLELGDSALYLCASNGGNTDTQYFGPGTRLTVL.

This sequence joins TRBV10-3 and TRBJ2-7; TRBD2 matches at 10 bases. The germline gives CDR1 ENHRY, CDR2 SYGVKD. The V segment lost 0 bases and the J segment 6 bases; nucleotides outside the gene matches: 5. The CDR3 has 15 residues. CDR3 loop: CAISESLAGGREQYF. CDR3 DNA: TGTGCCATCAGTGAGTCCTTAGCGGGAGGTCGCGAGCAGTACTTC.

The chain links TRBV11-2 to TRBJ2-7; 9 nucleotides agree with TRBD2. Germline V gene lookup returns CDR1 SGHAT and CDR2 FQNNGV. V gave up 0 bases and J gave up 5 bases; unmatched junction bases: 5. This CDR3 is built from 15 residues. The CDR3 nucleotides read TGTGCCAGCAGCTTAGAGGGACTAGCAGTCCACGAGCAGTACTTC. The encoded protein is CASSLEGLAVHEQYF.

The V call is TRBV6-1, the J call TRBJ1-4, with D possibly matching TRBD1 (5 bases). Trimming stripped 7 bases from V and 6 bases from J, with 18 bases between. CDR1 is MNHNS, CDR2 SASEGT, per germline. The CDR3 covers 15 residues. The CDR3 DNA sequence: TGTGCCAGCACCGCAGGGAGTCTGGGGGATGAAAAACTGTTTTTT. Translating it yields CASTAGSLGDEKLFF.

The V call is TRBV18, the J call TRBJ1-1; possibly TRBD1 for D (5 bases). The length of the CDR3 is 15 residues. V shed 3 bases and J shed 2 bases, with 13 bases lying between them. CDR1 and CDR2 from the germline V gene are KGHSH and LQKENI. The DNA for the CDR3 is TGTGCCAGCTCACCTGGTGGAGGACATAACACTGAAGCTTTCTTT. Translation: CASSPGGGHNTEAFF.

CDR3 sequence reads: CASRTVPEMGQYF. In nucleotides, the CDR3 is TGTGCCAGCAGAACCGTTCCCGAAATGGGGCAGTACTTC. The gene calls are TRBV6-1 and TRBJ2-7; D call uncertain. The CDR3 sequence is 13 residues long. CDR1 is MNHNS and CDR2 is SASEGT in the germline V gene. Deletions cut 6 bases from V and 9 bases from J, with 18 bases between.

The chain combines TRBV6-5 with TRBJ1-6; D perhaps matches TRBD1 (5 bases). Trimming stripped 0 bases from V and 2 bases from J, with 8 bases between. The CDR3 is 16 amino acids. The germline gives CDR1 MNHEY, CDR2 SVGAGI. The CDR3: CASSYSPRAYNSPLHF. The CDR3 DNA follows: TGTGCCAGCAGTTACTCTCCCAGGGCCTATAATTCACCCCTCCACTTT.

This chain links TRBV2 with TRBJ2-3, with 10 bases lining up with TRBD2. From germline, CDR1 is SNHLY and CDR2 FYNNEI. The CDR3 covers 14 residues. The V gene end was trimmed by 5 bases and the J gene end by 4 bases; junction bases not matched to a gene: 3. The CDR3 loop is CASSSGRAPDTQYF. The CDR3 coding sequence is TGTGCCAGCAGTAGCGGGAGGGCCCCAGATACGCAGTATTTT.

This clone was recorded only once. This chain links TRBV11-2 with TRBJ1-5; no reliable D call. The V and J ends lost 1 base and 4 bases respectively, with 11 bases between them. In germline, CDR1 is SGHAT, CDR2 FQNNGV. The CDR3 spans 15 residues. CDR3 sequence (DNA): TGTGCCAGCAGCTTAGGTGGCGGTCTTAATCAGCCCCAGCATTTT. Protein product: CASSLGGGLNQPQHF.